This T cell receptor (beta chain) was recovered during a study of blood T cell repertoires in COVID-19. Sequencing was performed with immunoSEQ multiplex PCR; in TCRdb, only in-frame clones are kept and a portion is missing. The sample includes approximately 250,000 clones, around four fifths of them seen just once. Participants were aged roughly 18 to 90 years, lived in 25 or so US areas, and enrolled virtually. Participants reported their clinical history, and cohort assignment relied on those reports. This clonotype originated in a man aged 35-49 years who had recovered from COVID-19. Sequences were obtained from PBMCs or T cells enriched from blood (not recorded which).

CDR3 loop: CSVKGDLREKLFF. CDR3 in DNA: TGCAGCGTCAAAGGGGATTTACGAGAAAAACTGTTTTTT. J is TRBJ1-4 and V is TRBV29-1; D is possibly TRBD1 (5 bases). Germline CDR1 is SQVTM and CDR2 is ANQGSEA. V was clipped by 6 bases and J by 8 bases, with 16 bases between them. The CDR3 contains 13 residues.